Below, 20 T cell receptor beta chains from the same sample are listed, as sequenced in a study of Ad26.COV2.S vaccination and SARS-CoV-2 variants. Repertoires were generated with immunoSEQ multiplex PCR, while TCRdb's copy carries only in-frame clones and drops some. The sample lists about 350,000 clones, around 83% occurring once. As to treatment: 15 to 20 received Ad26.COV2.S at low or high dose, single or two shots; a few received placebo; per-sample allocation not given. On day 63 after the first injection, vaccine and placebo recipients gave samples. The source was peripheral blood, collected in a trial of Ad26.COV2.S vaccine versus placebo. These TCRs come from a person between 18 and 65 years old who received the Ad26.COV2.S COVID-19 vaccine or a placebo.

This clone was observed once. The chain is built from TRBV9 and TRBJ2-5, with a possible D match to TRBD1 (7 bases). Trimming stripped 0 bases from V and 5 bases from J, with 14 bases between. CDR3 length: 15 residues. Germline V CDR1 and CDR2: SGDLS, YYNGEE. In nucleotides, the CDR3 is TGTGCCAGCAGCGTAGGACAGGGAGGTAGGGAGACCCAGTACTTC. Protein product: CASSVGQGGRETQYF.

The genes are TRBV19 and TRBJ2-1, with D possibly being TRBD1 (6 bases). Germline CDR1 reads LNHDA; CDR2 reads SQIVND (reference sequence). This CDR3 has 19 amino acids. V was clipped by 0 bases and J by 3 bases, with 21 bases between them. CDR3 in DNA: TGTGCCAGTAGTATAGATCCCGGGCTTGAACGAGGGGGCTACAATGAGCAGTTCTTC. Its translation is CASSIDPGLERGGYNEQFF.

The chain is built from TRBV6-5 and TRBJ1-2; TRBD1 might be the D (6 bases). Germline V CDR1 and CDR2: MNHEY, SVGAGI. The CDR3 sequence is 15 residues long. V was cut by 9 bases and J by 3 bases, with 20 bases left in between. DNA of the CDR3: TGTGCCAGTACCATGGGGTGGGGGCAAGACTATGGCTACACCTTC. Translating it yields CASTMGWGQDYGYTF.

The chain recombines TRBV28 with TRBJ2-1; TRBD2 matches 7 bases. The CDR3 length is 15 residues. Losses at the gene ends were 1 base for V and 5 bases for J; bases not matched to a gene: 5. CDR1 and CDR2 (germline): MDHEN, SYDVKM. This chain's CDR3 is CASSLLREYHNEQFF. The CDR3 coding sequence is TGTGCCAGCAGTTTATTGCGGGAGTACCACAATGAGCAGTTCTTC.

V gene TRBV7-2 combines with J gene TRBJ2-7; D not certain. This CDR3 is built from 13 residues. Trimming shortened V by 2 bases and J by 2 bases, and 7 bases separated the two germline ends. Germline CDR1 SGHTA, CDR2 FQGNSA. The CDR3 DNA is TGTGCCAGCAGCTTAAACAAGGCCTACGAGCAGTACTTC. Translation gives CASSLNKAYEQYF.

The chain is built from TRBV5-1 and TRBJ1-2; the D gene is possibly TRBD1 (6 bases). V gave up 2 bases and J gave up 1 base, with 12 bases separating them. This CDR3 region has 15 residues. Germline V gene lookup returns CDR1 SGHRS and CDR2 YFSETQ. CDR3 nucleotide sequence: TGCGCCAGCAGCTTAGTGACAGGCAGTAACTATGGCTACACCTTC. Translating gives CASSLVTGSNYGYTF.

The rearrangement links TRBV7-2 to TRBJ2-1; 7 nucleotides line up with TRBD1. With V trimmed by 5 bases and J by 15 bases, 13 bases remained unmatched. The CDR3 spans 13 residues. Per the germline V gene, CDR1 is SGHTA and CDR2 is FQGNSA. CDR3 DNA: TGTGCCAGCAGCGCCTCGAGCCCGGGACAGAGGTTCTTC. Its protein is CASSASSPGQRFF.

This clone was recorded a few times. J is TRBJ2-1 and V is TRBV30; D perhaps matches TRBD2 (6 bases). CDR3 length: 14 residues. Trimming cost V 3 bases and J 3 bases, with 12 bases left between them. Germline CDR1 reads GTSNPN; CDR2 reads SVGIG (reference sequence). In DNA form, the CDR3 reads TGTGCCTGGAGAAGGAGCGGGCTCTACAATGAGCAGTTCTTC. It yields the protein CAWRRSGLYNEQFF.

This clone was counted a few times. The V call is TRBV9, the J call TRBJ2-2; 7 bases are a match to TRBD2. CDR3 size: 16 residues. CDR1 SGDLS and CDR2 YYNGEE come from the germline V gene. The junction had 11 bases not matched to a gene; V was cut back by 4 bases and J by 5 bases. CDR3 nucleotides: TGTGCCAGCAGCCGGGAGGTCGGGAGAGGAACCGGGGAGCTGTTTTTT. This gives the protein CASSREVGRGTGELFF. The complete variable domain, with remaining parts taken from reference TRBV9 and TRBJ2-2, reads DSGVTQTPKHLITATGQRVTLRCSPRSGDLSVYWYQQSLDQGLQFLIQYYNGEERAKGNILERFSAQQFPDLHSELNLSSLELGDSALYFCASSREVGRGTGELFFGEGSRLTVL.

V is TRBV6-2 or TRBV6-3 and J is TRBJ1-4; 7 bases fit TRBD1. Trimming at V came to 4 bases and at J to 7 bases, leaving 12 bases not matched to a gene. The CDR3 is made up of 16 amino acids. CDR1 is MNHEY and CDR2 is SVGEGT in the germline V gene. The CDR3 nucleotides read TGTGCCAGCAGTTCCAGAGGGACAGAAGGCCCTGAAAAACTGTTTTTT. Translation: CASSSRGTEGPEKLFF.

The chain uses TRBV7-8 and TRBJ2-6, with no clear D. The CDR3 is 17 amino acids. The V end was cut by 8 bases, the J end by 0 bases, with 17 bases between. The germline V gene has CDR1 SGHVS and CDR2 FQNEAQ. CDR3 sequence: CASDTFPLDSGANVLTF. CDR3 nucleotides: TGTGCCAGCGATACATTTCCCCTGGACTCTGGGGCCAACGTCCTGACTTTC.

This clone appeared a few times. The gene calls are TRBV7-9 and TRBJ2-5; D might be TRBD2 (5 bases). This CDR3 is built from 15 residues. Trimming took off 2 bases at V and 7 bases at J, with 17 bases between the two ends. Germline loops: CDR1 SEHNR, CDR2 FQNEAQ (reference sequence). For the CDR3, the DNA is TGTGCCAGCAGCTTACATTTCCACGAGGAGGCGACCCAGTACTTC. This gives the protein CASSLHFHEEATQYF.

V gene TRBV2 combines with J gene TRBJ2-3; D unclear. CDR1 SNHLY and CDR2 FYNNEI come from the germline V gene. V lost 6 bases and J 0 bases, leaving 10 bases between the germline ends. This CDR3 region has 14 residues. CDR3 in DNA: TGTGCCAGCAGGGTGGGATCTAGCACAGATACGCAGTATTTT. The encoded protein is CASRVGSSTDTQYF.

The chain combines TRBV7-9 with TRBJ1-5; 9 bases map to TRBD1. This CDR3 spans 14 amino acids. Germline-derived CDR1 and CDR2 are SEHNR and FQNEAQ (reference sequence). The ends lost 4 bases at V and 5 bases at J; junction bases unmatched: 3. In nucleotides, the CDR3 is TGTGCCAGCAGCTGGGGACAGGGTGATCAGCCCCAGCATTTT. This codes for CASSWGQGDQPQHF.

This chain links TRBV7-6 with TRBJ2-1; 8 nucleotides match TRBD1. The length of the CDR3 is 14 residues. Trimming removed 5 bases from V and 2 bases from J; junction bases left unmatched: 2. Per the germline V gene, CDR1 is SGHVS and CDR2 is FNYEAQ. CDR3 nucleotides: TGTGCCAGCAGCCGACAGGGGCCCTACAATGAGCAGTTCTTC. Translating it yields CASSRQGPYNEQFF.

This chain connects TRBV6-5 to TRBJ2-5, with D unresolved. The CDR3 extends over 12 amino acids. Trimming shortened V by 7 bases and J by 5 bases, and 11 bases separated the two germline ends. Germline V gene lookup returns CDR1 MNHEY and CDR2 SVGAGI. CDR3: CASNTPGETQYF. CDR3 bases: TGTGCCAGCAACACCCCCGGGGAGACCCAGTACTTC.

The chain is built from TRBV19 and TRBJ2-1, with a weak D call TRBD1 (8 bases). This CDR3 has 15 residues. V was trimmed by 5 bases and J by 8 bases, leaving 19 bases between them. Per the germline V gene, CDR1 is LNHDA and CDR2 is SQIVND (reference sequence). CDR3: CASSQHRGGHDEQFF. DNA for the CDR3: TGTGCCAGTAGTCAACACAGGGGGGGGCACGATGAGCAGTTCTTC.

J is TRBJ1-2 and V is TRBV27, with 9 bases fitting TRBD1. Germline CDR1 is MNHEY and CDR2 is SMNVEV (reference sequence). V lost 6 bases, J lost 1 base, and 6 bases stayed unmatched. CDR3 length equals 15 residues. CDR3 residues: CASRVAGQGNYGYTF. The CDR3 coding sequence is TGTGCCAGCAGGGTTGCGGGACAGGGTAACTATGGCTACACCTTC.

V gene TRBV7-9 combines with J gene TRBJ1-2; TRBD1 might be the D (5 bases). The V end lost 5 bases, the J end lost 7 bases, and 11 bases lay between the germline ends. CDR1 is SEHNR and CDR2 is FQNEAQ in the germline V gene (reference sequence). The CDR3 is 12 residues long. CDR3 sequence: CASSMGGFGYTF. Written as DNA, the CDR3 is TGTGCCAGCAGCATGGGGGGGTTTGGCTACACCTTC. Filled out from reference TRBV7-9 and TRBJ1-2, the complete variable domain reads DTGVSQNPRHKITKRGQNVTFRCDPISEHNRLYWYRQTLGQGPEFLTYFQNEAQLEKSRLLSDRFSAERPKGSFSTLEIQRTEQGDSAMYLCASSMGGFGYTFGSGTRLTVV.

V and J are TRBV9 and TRBJ2-5; D not resolved. CDR3 size: 15 residues. Germline CDR1 reads SGDLS; CDR2 reads YYNGEE. V lost 0 bases and J 2 bases, leaving 11 bases between the germline ends. Here the CDR3 DNA reads TGTGCCAGCAGCGTAGGTTTTCTGTTACAAGAGACCCAGTACTTC. As protein: CASSVGFLLQETQYF.